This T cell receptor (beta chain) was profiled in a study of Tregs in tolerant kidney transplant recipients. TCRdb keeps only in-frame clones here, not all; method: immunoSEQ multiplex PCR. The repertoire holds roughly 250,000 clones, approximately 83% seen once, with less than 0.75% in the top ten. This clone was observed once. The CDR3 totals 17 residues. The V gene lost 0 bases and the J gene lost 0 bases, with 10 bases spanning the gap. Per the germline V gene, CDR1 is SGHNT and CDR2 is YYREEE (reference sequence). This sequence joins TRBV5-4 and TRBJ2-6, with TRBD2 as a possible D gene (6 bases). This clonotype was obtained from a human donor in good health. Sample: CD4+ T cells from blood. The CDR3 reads CASSLGGLHSGANVLTF. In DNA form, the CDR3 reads TGTGCCAGCAGCTTGGGGGGACTGCACTCTGGGGCCAACGTCCTGACTTTC.